The clone carrying this T cell receptor beta chain was recorded many times. The target antigen is unknown. This sample was included in a study of identical twins. Study results and limitations: Within twin pairs, the out-of-frame alpha sequences they shared showed excess low generation probability.

After removal of 0 bases from V and 2 bases from J, the junction contained 2 bases not matched to a gene. The CDR3 is 15 residues long. Germline CDR1 reads DFQATT; CDR2 reads SNEGSKA (reference sequence). Through template switching, a universal primer site was introduced, and the cDNA contained unique molecular identifiers. TCRdb analysed the 5' RACE reads with MiXCR anew, one entry per CDR3 protein. Seen here are roughly 150,000 distinct CDR3 sequences, 3.5% observed once, and the top ten hold around 8%. The V call is TRBV20-1, the J call TRBJ1-5; TRBD1 aligns across 9 bases. Sequenced input: memory T cells sorted from blood. This receptor was identified in a man between 18 and 35 years old in good health. CDR3 coding DNA: TGCAGTGCTAGAGAAGGACAGGGGCGCAATCAGCCCCAGCATTTT. Translation gives CSAREGQGRNQPQHF.